This entry concerns a single T cell receptor (beta chain). This entry comes from a study of CD8 T cells in Susac syndrome. The CDR3 contains 13 residues. V lost 6 bases and J lost 8, with 14 bases in between. CDR1 is DFQATT and CDR2 is SNEGSKA in the germline V gene (reference sequence). Sequencing of TCR beta covered CD8+ and CD4+ T cells obtained from blood. Healthy donors served as age- and sex-matched controls. With random hexamers, roughly 0.45 to 1 ug RNA was reverse transcribed. Amplification of TCR beta CDR3 across 54 Vbeta and 13 Jbeta was performed with immunoSEQ multiplex PCR. MiXCR, run by TCRdb on the immunoSEQ multiplex PCR reads, gives a single entry per CDR3 protein. The data hold more than 150,000 distinct CDR3 sequences, with around 94% observed a single time.

The specimen sequenced was CD4+ T cells from PBMCs. V usage is TRBV20-1 and J usage is TRBJ1-6; possible D gene TRBD1, 6 bases. This TCR was recovered from a human donor in good health. This CDR3 is CSARTGADSPLHF. The DNA for the CDR3 is TGCAGTGCACGTACGGGGGCCGATTCACCCCTCCACTTT.